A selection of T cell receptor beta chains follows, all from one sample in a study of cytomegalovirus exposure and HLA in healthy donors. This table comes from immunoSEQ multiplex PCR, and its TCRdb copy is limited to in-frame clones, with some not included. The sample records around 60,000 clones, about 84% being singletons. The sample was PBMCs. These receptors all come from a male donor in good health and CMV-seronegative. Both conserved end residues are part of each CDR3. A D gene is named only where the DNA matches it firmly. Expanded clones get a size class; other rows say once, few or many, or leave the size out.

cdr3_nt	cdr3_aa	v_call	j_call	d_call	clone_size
TGTGCCAGCAGCTTAGACAGGGGGCTATATGGCTACACCTTC	CASSLDRGLYGYTF	TRBV7-2	TRBJ1-2	TRBD1	-
TGTGCCAGCAGCTTAACAGGGGGCTATTACGAGCAGTACTTC	CASSLTGGYYEQYF	TRBV7-3	TRBJ2-7	TRBD1	-
TGTGCCAGCAGCCCAGAGGGACAGGGGGCCCAAGAGACCCAGTACTTC	CASSPEGQGAQETQYF	TRBV4-2	TRBJ2-5	TRBD1	-
TGTGCCAGCAGCTTAGCTTGGCGGGGATACGAGCAGTACTTC	CASSLAWRGYEQYF	TRBV7-2	TRBJ2-7	-	-
TGTGCCAGCAGCTTACAGGGGGCATTTAACGAAAAACTGTTTTTT	CASSLQGAFNEKLFF	TRBV7-2	TRBJ1-4	TRBD1	few
TGTGCCAGCAGCCAACCCGGGACTAGTGTCTACGAGCAGTACTTC	CASSQPGTSVYEQYF	TRBV6-5	TRBJ2-7	TRBD2	-
TGTGCCAGTACTTTTACAGAGAACACTGAAGCTTTCTTT	CASTFTENTEAFF	TRBV19	TRBJ1-1	-	-
TGCGCCAGCAGCCAAGGACGACTAGCGGGTTACCAAGAGACCCAGTACTTC	CASSQGRLAGYQETQYF	TRBV4-1	TRBJ2-5	TRBD2	once
TGCGCCAGCAGCCAAGGTACATTTAGCACAGATACGCAGTATTTT	CASSQGTFSTDTQYF	TRBV4-3	TRBJ2-3	-	-
TGTGCCAGTAGTATTGGAGGGATCCGAGGCACCGGGGAGCTGTTTTTT	CASSIGGIRGTGELFF	TRBV19	TRBJ2-2	-	-
TGTGCCTGGAGGGTAGCAGGGGGCGGCTATGGCTACACCTTC	CAWRVAGGGYGYTF	TRBV30	TRBJ1-2	TRBD1	-
TGTGCCTGGGCTTTTAAGGGAGGGCAAAACATTCAGTACTTC	CAWAFKGGQNIQYF	TRBV30	TRBJ2-4	TRBD2	few
TGTGCCAGCAGGCGCGTTGGGGGGGGTAACACCGGGGAGCTGTTTTTT	CASRRVGGGNTGELFF	TRBV7-3	TRBJ2-2	TRBD2	-
TGTGCCAGCAGCTTTACAGGGGCACGCTCCTACGAGCAGTACTTC	CASSFTGARSYEQYF	TRBV7-9	TRBJ2-7	TRBD1	-
TGTGCCAGCAGCCCGACAGGGAATGGCTACACCTTC	CASSPTGNGYTF	TRBV7-9	TRBJ1-2	TRBD1	-
TGCGCCAGCAGCTCCCGGACTAGCGGCAGTGAGCAGTTCTTC	CASSSRTSGSEQFF	TRBV4-3	TRBJ2-1	TRBD2	-
TGTGCCAGCAGCGTGGGGGGGTTGCCTGGGGATGGCTACACCTTC	CASSVGGLPGDGYTF	TRBV9	TRBJ1-2	-	few
TGTGCCAGCAGCTTAGCGGGGACAGGGGCGTACAATGAGCAGTTCTTC	CASSLAGTGAYNEQFF	TRBV7-2	TRBJ2-1	TRBD1	-
TGTGCCAGTGGGGGACAGGCCCGCACAGATACGCAGTATTTT	CASGGQARTDTQYF	TRBV19	TRBJ2-3	TRBD1	-
TGTGCCAGCAGCCAAGACCTCGGGAAGAACTATGGCTACACCTTC	CASSQDLGKNYGYTF	TRBV4-2	TRBJ1-2	-	-
TGTGCCATCAGTGAGTCGGCCTCTCCCTACGAGCAGTACTTC	CAISESASPYEQYF	TRBV10-3	TRBJ2-7	-	-
TGTGCCAGCAGCTTACAGGGGGCGCGGACTGAAGCTTTCTTT	CASSLQGARTEAFF	TRBV5-4	TRBJ1-1	TRBD1	medium-sized
TGTGCCAGCAGCTGGGGTAGCGACGAGCAGTACTTC	CASSWGSDEQYF	TRBV11-2	TRBJ2-7	-	-
TGTGCCAGCAGCTTCCTATACAATGAGCAGTTCTTC	CASSFLYNEQFF	TRBV5-4	TRBJ2-1	-	-
TGTGCCAGCAGCCCCTACGGGGGAATGAACACTGAAGCTTTCTTT	CASSPYGGMNTEAFF	TRBV13	TRBJ1-1	-	-
TGCGCCAGCAGCCAAGACCTGGCAGACAATCAGCCCCAGCATTTT	CASSQDLADNQPQHF	TRBV4-3	TRBJ1-5	-	-
TGTGCCAGCAGTCGATCAGGCGAGCAGTACTTC	CASSRSGEQYF	TRBV7-9	TRBJ2-7	-	-
TGTGCCAGCAGCCGAAAGGGGAACCCTCCCTACAATGAGCAGTTCTTC	CASSRKGNPPYNEQFF	TRBV7-2	TRBJ2-1	-	-
TGTGCCAGCAGCGTAGCTCTCTCTAGCGGGAAGGGCGATGAGCAGTTCTTC	CASSVALSSGKGDEQFF	TRBV9	TRBJ2-1	TRBD2	-
TGTGCCAGCAGCTTAGATCTAGAAAAACTGTTTTTT	CASSLDLEKLFF	TRBV7-9	TRBJ1-4	-	-
TGCGCCAGCAGCTTGCGGGACAGATACTACGAGCAGTACTTC	CASSLRDRYYEQYF	TRBV5-1	TRBJ2-7	TRBD1	-
TGTGCCAGCAGCTTGTATAGGGCGGGCGAGACCCAGTACTTC	CASSLYRAGETQYF	TRBV7-6	TRBJ2-5	-	-
TGTGCCAGCTCCCATGAGGCAGGGGGAGAGACCCAGTACTTC	CASSHEAGGETQYF	TRBV18	TRBJ2-5	TRBD1	once
TGTGCCAGCAGTTCGCCGGGGGACAGCAACTATGGCTACACCTTC	CASSSPGDSNYGYTF	TRBV25-1	TRBJ1-2	TRBD1	-
TGTGCCAGCAGTAGGACTTTCTCCTACGAGCAGTACTTC	CASSRTFSYEQYF	TRBV6-5	TRBJ2-7	-	once
TGTGCCTCAGCGGGCGGCTACGAGCAGTACTTC	CASAGGYEQYF	TRBV21-1	TRBJ2-7	-	-
TGTGCAAGTCGCTTATTGGGGGGACAGGGGGGGGGCTACACCTTC	CASRLLGGQGGGYTF	TRBV12-2	TRBJ1-2	-	-
TGTGCCAGCAGTTTGGGACTAGCCAAAAACATTCAGTACTTC	CASSLGLAKNIQYF	TRBV7-2	TRBJ2-4	-	-
TGTGCCAGCAGCGTCAGCGGGACCCTCGCAGGGGGCTACACCTTC	CASSVSGTLAGGYTF	TRBV9	TRBJ1-2	-	-
TGTGCCATCAGGGGGACAGGGGGCTCAGATACGCAGTATTTT	CAIRGTGGSDTQYF	TRBV10-3	TRBJ2-3	TRBD1	-
TGTGCCAGCAGCTTGAACAGTAACTATGGCTACACCTTC	CASSLNSNYGYTF	TRBV7-3	TRBJ1-2	-	-
TGTGCCAGCGCCGGGACAGTCTATAATGAAAAACTGTTTTTT	CASAGTVYNEKLFF	TRBV6-5	TRBJ1-4	TRBD1	-
TGCGCCAGCAGCAGGACAGACGGCTACGAGCAGTACTTC	CASSRTDGYEQYF	TRBV5-1	TRBJ2-7	-	-
TGTGCCAGCAGCTTCGTTCTACCGGGACTAGCGGGGGCGAGTAGGGAGCTGTTTTTT	CASSFVLPGLAGASRELFF	TRBV7-2	TRBJ2-2	TRBD2	-
TGTGCCAGCAGCTGGGGACAGGGGGTCGAGCAGTACTTC	CASSWGQGVEQYF	TRBV7-2	TRBJ2-7	TRBD1	-